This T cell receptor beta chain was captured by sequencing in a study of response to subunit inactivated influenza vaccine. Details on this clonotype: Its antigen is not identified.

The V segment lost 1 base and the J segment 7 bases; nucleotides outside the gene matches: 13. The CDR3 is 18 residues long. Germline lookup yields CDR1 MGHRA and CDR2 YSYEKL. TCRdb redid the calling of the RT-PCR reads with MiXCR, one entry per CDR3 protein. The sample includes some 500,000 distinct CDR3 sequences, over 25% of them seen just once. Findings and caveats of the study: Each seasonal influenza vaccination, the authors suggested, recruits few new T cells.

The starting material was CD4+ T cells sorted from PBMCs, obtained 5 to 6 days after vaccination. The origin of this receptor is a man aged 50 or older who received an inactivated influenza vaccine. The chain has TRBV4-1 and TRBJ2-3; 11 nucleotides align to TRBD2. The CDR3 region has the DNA TGCGCCAGCAGCCAAGTTGGTCTAGCGGGGGGCGGGAGGCATACGCAGTATTTT. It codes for CASSQVGLAGGGRHTQYF.